This TCR beta chain was identified during a study of radiotherapy plus CTLA-4 blockade in lung cancer. Study-wide background: Among patients, around 19% showed objective responses, and over 30% had disease control.

This clone showed up just once. The target antigen is unknown. It was focal radiation plus CTLA-4 blockade with ipilimumab that patients with chemo-refractory metastatic non-small-cell lung cancer received. Findings and caveats of the study: After treatment with radiotherapy plus ipilimumab, TCR clones that came from the tumor expanded in blood. Increased serum interferon-beta after radiation also reportedly predicted response strongly.

CDR3 size: 12 residues. CDR1 is MNHEY and CDR2 is SVGAGI in the germline V gene. Trimming removed 10 bases at V and 3 bases at J, with 10 bases between. Some clones are missing from TCRdb's copy, which holds only in-frame ones; the method was immunoSEQ multiplex PCR. This table holds around 77,000 clones, over 65% found once. The starting material was peripheral blood, obtained from a patient treated with radiotherapy plus ipilimumab. V and J are TRBV6-5 and TRBJ2-1; D is possibly TRBD1 (5 bases). This receptor was obtained from a human donor with non-small cell lung cancer whose response to radiotherapy plus ipilimumab could not be evaluated. CDR3 sequence reads: CATGRGYNEQFF. The CDR3 DNA reads TGTGCCACAGGTAGGGGCTACAATGAGCAGTTCTTC.